Described below is a single T cell receptor beta chain sequence and its context. The CDR3 loop spans 19 amino acids. Germline V gene data show CDR1 as SGHVS and CDR2 as FQNEAQ. V was pared by 2 bases and J by 0 bases, with 13 bases of the junction left unmatched. TCRdb redid the calling of the RT-PCR reads with MiXCR, one entry per CDR3 protein. This sample has roughly 960,000 distinct CDR3 sequences, with more than 15% found just once. This record comes from a study of patients and donors after allogeneic stem cell transplantation. The chain has TRBV7-8 and TRBJ2-1, with TRBD2 matching 7 bases. The source material was blood, either unsorted or a sorted T cell fraction (not recorded which). The sequence derives from a human donor who was either an allogeneic HSCT recipient or a stem cell or donor lymphocyte infusion donor (not recorded which). It is not recorded whose cells these are; they may come from a transplant donor. The DNA for the CDR3 is TGTGCCAGCAGCTTACCAGGGACTACCCTTAAAAGCTCCTACAATGAGCAGTTCTTC. This encodes CASSLPGTTLKSSYNEQFF. Combining the CDR3 with reference TRBV7-8 and TRBJ2-1 gives the whole variable domain GAGVSQSPRYKVAKRGQDVALRCDPISGHVSLFWYQQALGQGPEFLTYFQNEAQLDKSGLPSDRFFAERPEGSVSTLKIQRTQQEDSAVYLCASSLPGTTLKSSYNEQFFGPGTRLTVL.